Listed below are T cell receptor beta chains from one sample, sequenced in a study of T-cell reconstitution after alpha-beta-depleted transplantation in children. TCRdb used MiXCR to reprocess the PCR reads, holding one entry per CDR3 protein. The sample gives around 800,000 distinct CDR3 sequences, approximately 15% of which show up once; roughly 4.8% is in the top ten. Material: PBMCs, mostly from graft donor cells, obtained 360 days after TCRalphabeta/CD19-depleted stem cell transplant. Every receptor here comes from a male patient younger than 18 who had a stem cell transplant for acute lymphoblastic leukemia, so the T cells may come from the graft donor. Each CDR3 is given with its conserved first and last residue. The order of the fields is D gene, J gene, clone size, V gene, CDR3 DNA, CDR3 protein. D genes are given only for firm matches. Clone sizes are given selectively: once, few, many, or a class where the clone is expanded.

d_call: -; j_call: TRBJ2-1; clone_size: -; v_call: TRBV24-1; cdr3_nt: TGTGCCACCAGTGGGGGCAACGCCTACAATGAGCAGTTCTTC; cdr3_aa: CATSGGNAYNEQFF
d_call: TRBD1; j_call: TRBJ2-3; clone_size: -; v_call: TRBV5-6; cdr3_nt: TGTGCCAGCAGCTTGGCCGGTCAGGGGGCCACAGATACGCAGTATTTT; cdr3_aa: CASSLAGQGATDTQYF
d_call: TRBD2; j_call: TRBJ2-2; clone_size: few; v_call: TRBV14; cdr3_nt: TGTGCCAGCAGCCCAAAGGGACTAGCGGGAGTCACCGGGGAGCTGTTTTTT; cdr3_aa: CASSPKGLAGVTGELFF
d_call: -; j_call: TRBJ2-5; clone_size: -; v_call: TRBV5-1; cdr3_nt: TGCGCCAGCAGCTGGGGTGACGTAGCGACGCCCTGGGAGACCCAGTACTTC; cdr3_aa: CASSWGDVATPWETQYF
d_call: TRBD1; j_call: TRBJ1-2; clone_size: few; v_call: TRBV20-1; cdr3_nt: TGCAGTGCTAGCGACAGGGGGTATGGCTACACCTTC; cdr3_aa: CSASDRGYGYTF
d_call: TRBD1; j_call: TRBJ1-5; clone_size: many; v_call: TRBV27; cdr3_nt: TGTGCCAGCAGTTTATTCGGGACAGGGGTTAACAATCAGCCCCAGCATTTT; cdr3_aa: CASSLFGTGVNNQPQHF
d_call: -; j_call: TRBJ2-2; clone_size: -; v_call: TRBV27; cdr3_nt: TGTGCCAGCATAGCCTCCAGACCCGCCGGGAAGCTGTTTTTT; cdr3_aa: CASIASRPAGKLFF
d_call: -; j_call: TRBJ2-7; clone_size: -; v_call: TRBV18; cdr3_nt: TGTGCCAGCTCAGCGCCGATAAAAACCAGCTCCTACGAGCAGTACTTC; cdr3_aa: CASSAPIKTSSYEQYF
d_call: -; j_call: TRBJ1-1; clone_size: few; v_call: TRBV10-3; cdr3_nt: TGTGCCATCCGCGCCGGGGGGCACACTGAAGCTTTCTTT; cdr3_aa: CAIRAGGHTEAFF
d_call: -; j_call: TRBJ2-7; clone_size: few; v_call: TRBV2; cdr3_nt: TGTGCCAGCAATGACCCCCAGGCCTACGAGCAGTACTTC; cdr3_aa: CASNDPQAYEQYF
d_call: -; j_call: TRBJ2-7; clone_size: few; v_call: TRBV5-1; cdr3_nt: TGCGCCAGCAGCTTGGTTGGCAGGGTCTACGAGCAGTACTTC; cdr3_aa: CASSLVGRVYEQYF
d_call: TRBD1; j_call: TRBJ1-5; clone_size: -; v_call: TRBV5-6; cdr3_nt: TGTGCCAGCAGCTCGGGACAGTATAGCAATCAGCCCCAGCATTTT; cdr3_aa: CASSSGQYSNQPQHF
d_call: -; j_call: TRBJ1-2; clone_size: -; v_call: TRBV20-1; cdr3_nt: TGCAGTGCTAGAGACCCAGGGTCGAGGGGCTACACCTTC; cdr3_aa: CSARDPGSRGYTF
d_call: -; j_call: TRBJ1-1; clone_size: -; v_call: TRBV20-1; cdr3_nt: TGCAGTGCTAGAGGAGGGTTAGGGGGGATGAACACTGAAGCTTTCTTT; cdr3_aa: CSARGGLGGMNTEAFF
d_call: -; j_call: TRBJ2-1; clone_size: -; v_call: TRBV7-6; cdr3_nt: TGTGCCAGCTCTGGAGGCGGAACCTACAATGAGCAGTTCTTC; cdr3_aa: CASSGGGTYNEQFF
d_call: -; j_call: TRBJ2-4; clone_size: few; v_call: TRBV2; cdr3_nt: TGTGCCAGCAGTGAAGAATGGGGGGCCAAAAACATTCAGTACTTC; cdr3_aa: CASSEEWGAKNIQYF
d_call: -; j_call: TRBJ2-2; clone_size: few; v_call: TRBV5-6; cdr3_nt: TGTGCCAGCAGCTTTTTGCCCCTAAGTGGAACCGGGGAGCTGTTTTTT; cdr3_aa: CASSFLPLSGTGELFF
d_call: -; j_call: TRBJ2-3; clone_size: once; v_call: TRBV5-1; cdr3_nt: TGCGCCAGCAGCTTGGTCGCAGGAAGGTTCACAGATACGCAGTATTTT; cdr3_aa: CASSLVAGRFTDTQYF
d_call: TRBD2; j_call: TRBJ2-3; clone_size: -; v_call: TRBV24-1; cdr3_nt: TGTGCCACCAGTGTTGGTAGCGGGGTGGAAGATACGCAGTATTTT; cdr3_aa: CATSVGSGVEDTQYF
d_call: TRBD2; j_call: TRBJ2-5; clone_size: -; v_call: TRBV4-1; cdr3_nt: TGCGCCAGCAGCCAAGTCGGGAGGGCGGCCCAGTACTTC; cdr3_aa: CASSQVGRAAQYF
d_call: -; j_call: TRBJ2-1; clone_size: many; v_call: TRBV9; cdr3_nt: TGTGCCAGCGGGGGCCATGAGCAGTTCTTC; cdr3_aa: CASGGHEQFF
d_call: TRBD1; j_call: TRBJ2-7; clone_size: -; v_call: TRBV25-1; cdr3_nt: TGTGCCAGCAGGACAGGGGCCCACGAGCAGTACTTC; cdr3_aa: CASRTGAHEQYF
d_call: TRBD2; j_call: TRBJ2-7; clone_size: -; v_call: TRBV7-2; cdr3_nt: TGTGCCAGCAGCTTAGCGGTACTTTGGACTAGCGGGAGTTACGAGCAGTACTTC; cdr3_aa: CASSLAVLWTSGSYEQYF
d_call: TRBD1; j_call: TRBJ2-7; clone_size: few; v_call: TRBV6-1; cdr3_nt: TGTGCCAGCAACCATAGGACAGGGCCCGAGAGCTCCTACGAGCAGTACTTC; cdr3_aa: CASNHRTGPESSYEQYF
d_call: -; j_call: TRBJ2-7; clone_size: -; v_call: TRBV7-8; cdr3_nt: TGTGCCAGCAGCCTGAGGGTCCTTAAGCCCTACGAGCAGTACTTC; cdr3_aa: CASSLRVLKPYEQYF
d_call: TRBD2; j_call: TRBJ2-1; clone_size: many; v_call: TRBV6-5; cdr3_nt: TGTGCCAGCAGTTACCCCGGACTAGCGGGAGTTTACAATGAGCAGTTCTTC; cdr3_aa: CASSYPGLAGVYNEQFF
d_call: -; j_call: TRBJ1-1; clone_size: -; v_call: TRBV5-1; cdr3_nt: TGCGCCAGCAGCTTCCGGGGGGCGATTGAAGCTTTCTTT; cdr3_aa: CASSFRGAIEAFF
d_call: TRBD2; j_call: TRBJ2-7; clone_size: few; v_call: TRBV5-1; cdr3_nt: TGCGCCAGCAGCTCCCTAGCGGGAGGGCCCCACGAGCAGTACTTC; cdr3_aa: CASSSLAGGPHEQYF
d_call: TRBD1; j_call: TRBJ2-7; clone_size: once; v_call: TRBV18; cdr3_nt: TGTGCCAGCTCACGTTCGGGACAGGGGGACTACGAGCAGTACTTC; cdr3_aa: CASSRSGQGDYEQYF
d_call: -; j_call: TRBJ1-5; clone_size: -; v_call: TRBV7-9; cdr3_nt: TGTGCCAGCAGCTTACAGGGGCCAGGGAGCAATCAGCCCCAGCATTTT; cdr3_aa: CASSLQGPGSNQPQHF
d_call: TRBD1; j_call: TRBJ2-7; clone_size: -; v_call: TRBV4-2; cdr3_nt: TGTGCCAGCAGCCACCCCGGGACAGGATCCTACGAGCAGTACTTC; cdr3_aa: CASSHPGTGSYEQYF
d_call: TRBD1; j_call: TRBJ1-2; clone_size: few; v_call: TRBV9; cdr3_nt: TGTGCCAGCAGCGTGACCGGGGACAGGGCTTTTGGCTACACCTTC; cdr3_aa: CASSVTGDRAFGYTF
d_call: -; j_call: TRBJ2-1; clone_size: -; v_call: TRBV5-1; cdr3_nt: TGCGCCAGCAGCCCCCCAACTGACGGCAATGAGCAGTTCTTC; cdr3_aa: CASSPPTDGNEQFF
d_call: TRBD2; j_call: TRBJ2-3; clone_size: -; v_call: TRBV6-2/TRBV6-3; cdr3_nt: TGTGCCAGCAGTTACTGGGCGGGAGACCCGAGCACAGATACGCAGTATTTT; cdr3_aa: CASSYWAGDPSTDTQYF
d_call: -; j_call: TRBJ2-2; clone_size: -; v_call: TRBV20-1; cdr3_nt: TGCAGTGCTAGAGAAGTTGGGGATTTAACCGGGGAGCTGTTTTTT; cdr3_aa: CSAREVGDLTGELFF
d_call: -; j_call: TRBJ2-1; clone_size: -; v_call: TRBV13; cdr3_nt: TGTGCCAGCAGCTCGACCGAGCGTTACAATGAGCAGTTCTTC; cdr3_aa: CASSSTERYNEQFF
d_call: TRBD1; j_call: TRBJ2-2; clone_size: -; v_call: TRBV28; cdr3_nt: TGTGCCAGCAGTTCCAGGGACAGGGGGCGTCCCGGGGAGCTGTTTTTT; cdr3_aa: CASSSRDRGRPGELFF
d_call: -; j_call: TRBJ2-1; clone_size: few; v_call: TRBV10-1; cdr3_nt: TGCGCCAGCAGTGACCGACTAGGAACCTACAATGAGCAGTTCTTC; cdr3_aa: CASSDRLGTYNEQFF
d_call: -; j_call: TRBJ1-5; clone_size: -; v_call: TRBV29-1; cdr3_nt: TGCAGCTTCCTGGACGGTAGCAATCAGCCCCAGCATTTT; cdr3_aa: CSFLDGSNQPQHF
d_call: -; j_call: TRBJ2-1; clone_size: many; v_call: TRBV18; cdr3_nt: TGTGCCAGCTCACCGCAACGGGTGGACAATGAGCAGTTCTTC; cdr3_aa: CASSPQRVDNEQFF
d_call: TRBD2; j_call: TRBJ2-7; clone_size: many; v_call: TRBV7-2; cdr3_nt: TGTGCCAGCAGCTTAGGGAGGGCTAGCGGGAGTTACGAGCAGTACTTC; cdr3_aa: CASSLGRASGSYEQYF
d_call: -; j_call: TRBJ2-2; clone_size: once; v_call: TRBV18; cdr3_nt: TGTGCCAGCTCACTCCTGGTCACGAACACCGGGGAGCTGTTTTTT; cdr3_aa: CASSLLVTNTGELFF
d_call: TRBD2; j_call: TRBJ2-2; clone_size: -; v_call: TRBV20-1; cdr3_nt: TGCAGTGCATTCGGAGGACTAGCGGATTTCCTTACCGGGGAGCTGTTTTTT; cdr3_aa: CSAFGGLADFLTGELFF
d_call: -; j_call: TRBJ1-2; clone_size: few; v_call: TRBV5-1; cdr3_nt: TGCGCCAGCAGTCAAACAGGGTTGGACTATGGCTACACCTTC; cdr3_aa: CASSQTGLDYGYTF
d_call: TRBD2; j_call: TRBJ2-3; clone_size: many; v_call: TRBV5-6; cdr3_nt: TGTGCCAGCAGCTTGAGACTAGCGGGCCCAACAACAGATACGCAGTATTTT; cdr3_aa: CASSLRLAGPTTDTQYF
d_call: TRBD2; j_call: TRBJ2-1; clone_size: -; v_call: TRBV11-2; cdr3_nt: TGTGCCAGCAGCTTAGGGGCCGGACTAGCGGGAGGAAGTGAGCAGTTCTTC; cdr3_aa: CASSLGAGLAGGSEQFF